This TCR beta chain was sequenced in a study of blood T cell repertoires in COVID-19. This CDR3 region has 13 residues. Trimming removed 9 bases from V and 0 bases from J, with 11 bases in between. Germline CDR1 SEHNR, CDR2 FQNEAQ (reference sequence). This clone has a single count. In the original processing: Quantification of nucleated cells was approximated via reference gene primer amplification. The protocol was immunoSEQ multiplex PCR, while the TCRdb copy is restricted to in-frame clones and leaves out a portion. V and J calls and clone size are copied from that table; D and trimming were computed from the DNA. The profile covers about 46,000 clones, with roughly 80% appearing a single time and about 7% taken by the ten largest.

This rearrangement joins TRBV7-9 to TRBJ1-1; no reliable D call. Sequenced material: peripheral blood. This receptor was obtained from a man in his 60s with active COVID-19. CDR3 sequence reads: CASLRTMNTEAFF. CDR3 nucleotide sequence: TGTGCCAGTCTCAGAACAATGAACACTGAAGCTTTCTTT. The full variable domain, in which reference TRBV7-9 and TRBJ1-1 provide the parts outside the CDR3, is DTGVSQNPRHKITKRGQNVTFRCDPISEHNRLYWYRQTLGQGPEFLTYFQNEAQLEKSRLLSDRFSAERPKGSFSTLEIQRTEQGDSAMYLCASLRTMNTEAFFGQGTRLTVV.